This T cell receptor beta chain was observed in a study of blood T cells in healthy people across ages. This CDR3 spans 14 amino acids. Germline CDR1 and CDR2: MNHEY and SVGEGT. Trimming took off 7 bases at V and 2 bases at J, with 11 bases between the two ends. For the second PCR, which ran for roughly 7 to 11 cycles, a sample-barcoded 5' primer and a J-beta primer mix were used. TCRdb processed the 5' RACE reads anew with MiXCR; each CDR3 protein has one entry. The sample shows 1.8 million or so distinct CDR3 sequences, roughly 43% of them seen only once. The V call is TRBV6-2 or TRBV6-3, the J call TRBJ2-2; D gene unclear. This receptor was obtained from a human donor in good health. The material sequenced was blood. The CDR3 DNA sequence: TGTGCCAGCACTACCTTGGACAACACCGGGGAGCTGTTTTTT. Translating gives CASTTLDNTGELFF.